Shown below are 16 T cell receptor beta chains from a single sample sequenced in a study of blood T cells in healthy people across ages. The authors ran a second PCR of about 6 to 11 cycles using a sample-barcoded 5' primer and a J-beta primer mix. In TCRdb, the 5' RACE reads were re-called with MiXCR into one record per CDR3 protein. The sample records over a million distinct CDR3 sequences, approximately 63% being singletons. Sequencing was performed on blood. The receptors originated from a young man in good health.

A word on this clonotype: The junction shows a germline mismatch at one end, possibly a read error. V gene TRBV27 combines with J gene TRBJ1-1; a weak D match, TRBD1 (6 bases). The germline V gene has CDR1 MNHEY and CDR2 SMNVEV (reference sequence). CDR3 length: 12 amino acids. The CDR3 loop reads CASKGQNPEAFF. The CDR3 DNA reads as TGTGCCAGCAAAGGACAGAACCCTGAAGCTTTCTTT.

This clonotype turned up a few times. The chain joins TRBV10-2 to TRBJ1-2; 7 bases agree with TRBD1. The germline V gene encodes CDR1 WSHSY and CDR2 SAAADI. The CDR3 is 16 residues long. Trimming removed 2 bases from V and 4 bases from J; junction bases left unmatched: 10. In DNA, the CDR3 is TGCGCCAGCAGTGAGGATCCCCGGGACAGCCTCTATGGCTACACCTTC. It yields the protein CASSEDPRDSLYGYTF.

This clonotype has only a few counts. V and J are TRBV3-1 and TRBJ1-2, with D perhaps matching TRBD1 (6 bases). CDR1 and CDR2 from the germline V gene are LGHDT and YNNKEL (reference sequence). The CDR3 sequence is 14 residues long. The germline V and J ends were trimmed by 0 bases and 8 bases, with 13 bases remaining between them. The CDR3 loop is CASSQDRGAGGYTF. In nucleotides, the CDR3 is TGTGCCAGCAGCCAAGATCGGGGGGCAGGGGGCTACACCTTC.

For the CDR3, the DNA is TGCAACGTAGACGGGACAGGGGGCGGGCCCATCTACGAGCAGTACTTC. Translation: CNVDGTGGGPIYEQYF. The chain links TRBV29-1 to TRBJ2-7, with 12 bases lining up with TRBD1. This CDR3 contains 16 residues. Germline CDR1 and CDR2: SQVTM and ANQGSEA.

The table lists this clonotype with a few counts. The genes are TRBV29-1 and TRBJ2-7; D is perhaps TRBD1 (6 bases). CDR1 and CDR2 (germline): SQVTM, ANQGSEA. The CDR3 runs 14 residues. V lost 4 bases, J lost 5 bases, and 18 bases lay in between. CDR3 in amino acids: CSVVLQGRYNEQYF. The CDR3 DNA is TGCAGCGTTGTCCTTCAGGGGCGTTACAACGAGCAGTACTTC.

J is TRBJ2-7 and V is TRBV6-6; weak D call: TRBD2 (6 bases). V gave up 2 bases and J gave up 7 bases, with 15 bases separating them. Germline V gene sequence: CDR1 MNHNY, CDR2 SVGAGI (reference sequence). This CDR3 has 14 residues. The CDR3 loop reads CASSYGWGGEEQYF. The DNA of the CDR3 is TGTGCCAGCAGTTACGGCTGGGGCGGGGAAGAGCAGTACTTC.

In nucleotides, the CDR3 is TGTGCCAGCAGTGTCCTTGATTCCTTTAACGTCCTGACTTTC. Encoded protein: CASSVLDSFNVLTF. The chain combines TRBV2 with TRBJ2-6; no clear D gene. From germline, CDR1 is SNHLY and CDR2 FYNNEI. Trimming stripped 4 bases from V and 10 bases from J, with 14 bases between. The CDR3 covers 14 residues. Supplemented by reference TRBV2 and TRBJ2-6, the full variable domain reads EPEVTQTPSHQVTQMGQEVILRCVPISNHLYFYWYRQILGQKVEFLVSFYNNEISEKSEIFDDQFSVERPDGSNFTLKIRSTKLEDSAMYFCASSVLDSFNVLTFGAGSRLTVL.

The table lists this clonotype with a count of one. V and J are TRBV19 and TRBJ2-1, with 8 bases matching TRBD2. The CDR3 loop spans 19 amino acids. J lost 7 bases, V lost 6 bases, and 23 bases had no gene match. Per the germline V gene, CDR1 is LNHDA and CDR2 is SQIVND (reference sequence). CDR3 residues: CASSIPRGGGRAGRNEQFF. The CDR3 bases are TGTGCCAGTAGCATTCCCCGGGGGGGCGGTAGAGCGGGGAGGAATGAGCAGTTCTTC.

The V gene is TRBV20-1, the J gene TRBJ2-1, with no clear D. The length of the CDR3 is 16 residues. V was pared by 0 bases and J by 2 bases, with 14 bases between. Germline V lookup: CDR1 DFQATT, CDR2 SNEGSKA (reference sequence). The CDR3 loop is CSARDLRTGTYNEQFF. In DNA form, the CDR3 reads TGCAGTGCTAGAGATTTGAGAACGGGTACCTACAATGAGCAGTTCTTC.

The gene calls are TRBV4-3 and TRBJ2-1; 9 bases fit TRBD2. Trimming cost V 1 base and J 6 bases; bases outside gene matches: 4. The CDR3 is 15 amino acids. Germline V CDR1 and CDR2: LGHNA, YSLEER. CDR3 sequence reads: CASSQAAGGINEQFF. In DNA, the CDR3 is TGCGCCAGCAGCCAAGCAGCGGGGGGAATCAATGAGCAGTTCTTC.

This clonotype was picked up a small number of times. This chain connects TRBV20-1 to TRBJ2-4; D uncertain. Germline V gene data show CDR1 as DFQATT and CDR2 as SNEGSKA (reference sequence). V was trimmed by 6 bases and J by 7 bases, leaving 13 bases between them. The CDR3 is 12 residues long. DNA for the CDR3: TGCAGTGCCGCATTGACGTTGAACATTCAGTACTTC. The encoded protein is CSAALTLNIQYF.

The chain uses TRBV4-1 and TRBJ1-5; 10 nucleotides align to TRBD1. V was pared by 1 base and J by 6 bases, with 9 bases of the junction left unmatched. The CDR3 is made up of 17 amino acids. The germline V gene has CDR1 MGHRA and CDR2 YSYEKL. CDR3 residues: CASSQGTGGIEGQPQHF. In DNA, the CDR3 is TGCGCCAGCAGCCAAGGGACAGGGGGTATAGAGGGTCAGCCCCAGCATTTT.

V and J are TRBV4-1 and TRBJ2-2; the D is unclear. Germline V gene sequence: CDR1 MGHRA, CDR2 YSYEKL. The CDR3 has 14 residues. V shed 4 bases and J shed 7 bases, with 13 bases lying between them. CDR3 nucleotides: TGCGCCAGCAGCCGCTCGAGGCCTGGCGGGGAGCTGTTTTTT. Amino acids: CASSRSRPGGELFF.

The rearrangement uses TRBV20-1 and TRBJ1-1, with D tentatively TRBD1 (5 bases). Trimming stripped 1 base from V and 1 base from J, with 7 bases between. The CDR3 is 13 residues long. Germline V gives CDR1 DFQATT, CDR2 SNEGSKA (reference sequence). The DNA for the CDR3 is TGCAGTGCTAGAGTCGGGGCGAACACTGAAGCTTTCTTT. Its protein is CSARVGANTEAFF.

The sample holds one count of this clonotype. The chain joins TRBV4-3 to TRBJ2-7; the D gene is possibly TRBD1 (6 bases). This CDR3 has 15 residues. Germline CDR1 is LGHNA and CDR2 is YSLEER. V was trimmed by 3 bases and J by 4 bases, leaving 16 bases between them. CDR3 loop: CASSQRDTADYEQYF. CDR3 DNA: TGCGCCAGCAGCCAGAGGGACACAGCGGATTACGAGCAGTACTTC.

This chain uses TRBV7-6 with TRBJ2-6; TRBD1 matches 7 bases. This CDR3 is built from 17 residues. The V gene's germline CDR1 is SGHVS and CDR2 FNYEAQ. The V segment lost 1 base and the J segment 4 bases; nucleotides outside the gene matches: 7. The CDR3 region is CASSLGQGRRGANVLTF. CDR3 coding DNA: TGTGCCAGCAGCTTAGGACAGGGTCGCAGGGGGGCCAACGTCCTGACTTTC.